Described below is a single T cell receptor beta chain sequence and its context. Its antigen remains unidentified. Other DNA sequences in the sample encode the same CDR3. The germline gives CDR1 MNHNS, CDR2 SASEGT. Trimming took off 8 bases at V and 2 bases at J, with 12 bases between the two ends. This CDR3 contains 13 residues. This entry comes from a study of cytomegalovirus exposure and HLA in healthy donors. This table comes from immunoSEQ multiplex PCR, and its TCRdb copy is limited to in-frame clones, with some not included. The sample consists of 120,000 or so clones, around nine tenths of them appearing once. Findings and limits, study-wide: Some TCR beta chains (roughly 160 of them) were listed as cytomegalovirus-associated.

The specimen sequenced was PBMCs. The chain is built from TRBV6-1 and TRBJ1-1; D possibly corresponds to TRBD1 (5 bases). The TCR was taken from a woman younger than 30 in good health and CMV-seronegative. CDR3 in amino acids: CASRRGLNTEAFF. DNA of the CDR3: TGTGCCAGCCGGCGGGGCCTCAACACTGAAGCTTTCTTT.